Sequencing of this T cell receptor (beta chain) was carried out in a study of blood T cell repertoires in COVID-19. Study details: Both acute and convalescent COVID-19 samples were obtained from the United States, Italy and Spain.

Authors' methods: Reference gene primer amplification yielded estimated nucleated cell counts. Produced via immunoSEQ multiplex PCR; TCRdb's table is partial and in-frame only. V and J calls and clone size follow that table, whereas D and trimming were derived from the DNA. The sample includes some 120,000 clones, around 81% of them seen just once. V gave up 3 bases and J gave up 4 bases; unmatched junction bases: 4. Per the germline V gene, CDR1 is GTSNPN and CDR2 is SVGIG (reference sequence). The CDR3 extends over 14 amino acids. A Seattle source enrolled patients during active infection and followed them longitudinally.

The chain couples TRBV30 to TRBJ1-1; TRBD1 matches at 11 bases. The sequencing sample was made of peripheral blood. This TCR came from a man in his thirties or forties with COVID-19, enrolled during active disease. The CDR3 region has the DNA TGTGCCTGGAGCGCCGGGACAGGGGGCACTGAAGCTTTCTTT. This sequence encodes CAWSAGTGGTEAFF.